The 15 T cell receptor beta chains listed next were all sequenced from one sample in a study of CD8+ T cells in alopecia areata. cDNA prepared by RNA extraction and subsequent reverse transcription served as the template for sequencing. Measured with immunoSEQ multiplex PCR; TCRdb has only the in-frame clones, and not every one. The sample yields 98,000 or so clones, around 59% seen once. Sequencing used CD8+ T cells sorted from blood. Source of these receptors: a human donor in good health.

In its sample, this clone was seen once. V is TRBV29-1 and J is TRBJ1-2, with 12 bases fitting TRBD1. Looked up from germline, CDR1 is SQVTM and CDR2 is ANQGSEA. Germline trimming cut 7 bases from V and 4 bases from J; bases unmatched to any gene: 4. CDR3 length equals 13 residues. CDR3 coding DNA: TGCAGCGGGGGGACAGGGGGCAGCTATGGCTACACCTTC. Its protein is CSGGTGGSYGYTF.

The rearrangement links TRBV28 to TRBJ2-1, with D uncertain. V was trimmed by 3 bases and J by 2 bases, leaving 23 bases between them. CDR3 length: 19 amino acids. In germline, CDR1 is MDHEN, CDR2 SYDVKM. The CDR3 protein is CASSLIGWLGLPPYNEQFF. DNA of the CDR3: TGTGCCAGCAGTTTGATTGGATGGTTGGGTTTACCTCCCTACAATGAGCAGTTCTTC.

In this sample, this clone turned up once. V usage is TRBV30 and J usage is TRBJ1-6, with 9 bases matching TRBD1. The ends lost 1 base at V and 8 bases at J; junction bases unmatched: 15. CDR1 and CDR2 (germline): GTSNPN, SVGIG (reference sequence). The CDR3 has 18 amino acids. The CDR3 is CAWSGSGTGPFPYSPLHF. The CDR3 nucleotides are TGTGCCTGGAGTGGGTCCGGGACAGGGCCCTTCCCTTATTCACCCCTCCACTTT.

This rearrangement joins TRBV28 to TRBJ1-1, with D possibly matching TRBD1 (5 bases). CDR3 length: 14 residues. V dropped 7 bases and J dropped 0 bases, with 12 bases sitting between them. Germline V gene sequence: CDR1 MDHEN, CDR2 SYDVKM. CDR3 region: CASILTGVNTEAFF. CDR3 coding DNA: TGTGCCAGCATCCTTACGGGGGTGAACACTGAAGCTTTCTTT.

This clone has a handful of counts. J is TRBJ2-1 and V is TRBV2; 9 bases map to TRBD2. This CDR3 region has 14 residues. Germline-derived CDR1 and CDR2 are SNHLY and FYNNEI. Trimming removed 1 base from V and 9 bases from J; junction bases left unmatched: 4. The CDR3 nucleotides are TGTGCCAGCAGTGAAGGCGGGGGGGCAACTGAGCAGTTCTTC. The encoded protein is CASSEGGGATEQFF. Full variable domain (remainder filled in from reference TRBV2 and TRBJ2-1): EPEVTQTPSHQVTQMGQEVILRCVPISNHLYFYWYRQILGQKVEFLVSFYNNEISEKSEIFDDQFSVERPDGSNFTLKIRSTKLEDSAMYFCASSEGGGATEQFFGPGTRLTVL.

The gene calls are TRBV18 and TRBJ2-1; D is perhaps TRBD2 (6 bases). Trimming pared 3 bases from V and 5 bases from J, leaving 11 bases between. CDR1 is KGHSH and CDR2 is LQKENI in the germline V gene. CDR3 length: 14 amino acids. The CDR3 DNA is TGTGCCAGCTCACCGGGCTGGGGGGACAATGAGCAGTTCTTC. Its translation: CASSPGWGDNEQFF.

The rearrangement joins TRBV29-1 to TRBJ1-1; a weak D match, TRBD1 (5 bases). From germline, CDR1 is SQVTM and CDR2 ANQGSEA. CDR3 length: 12 amino acids. Between the trimmed V and J ends, which lost 5 bases and 1 base, there was a span of 8 bases. CDR3 region: CSVLTENTEAFF. In nucleotides, the CDR3 is TGCAGCGTTCTGACAGAGAACACTGAAGCTTTCTTT.

The table lists this clone with a count of one. The chain has TRBV19 and TRBJ2-7, with D possibly matching TRBD2 (5 bases). The length of the CDR3 is 14 residues. Trimming shortened V by 6 bases and J by 4 bases, and 16 bases separated the two germline ends. Germline V gives CDR1 LNHDA, CDR2 SQIVND (reference sequence). CDR3 sequence reads: CASSPRDIVYEQYF. CDR3 nucleotides: TGTGCCAGTAGCCCCCGGGATATCGTATACGAGCAGTACTTC.

V usage is TRBV29-1 and J usage is TRBJ1-2; D call uncertain. Germline V gene data show CDR1 as SQVTM and CDR2 as ANQGSEA. V was pared by 4 bases and J by 8 bases, with 14 bases between. This CDR3 is built from 12 residues. In DNA form, the CDR3 reads TGCAGCGTTGGAGGTCTCAATGGGGGCTACACCTTC. Translated, it gives CSVGGLNGGYTF.

This clone came up once. J is TRBJ2-5 and V is TRBV13; weak D call: TRBD1 (6 bases). CDR1 is PRHDT, CDR2 FYEKMQ, per germline (reference sequence). CDR3 length equals 16 residues. Trimming shortened V by 3 bases and J by 2 bases, and 16 bases separated the two germline ends. DNA of the CDR3: TGTGCCAGCAGCTTTATGGAGCCTCAGGGGCAAGAGACCCAGTACTTC. Its translation is CASSFMEPQGQETQYF.

The V and J genes are TRBV30 and TRBJ1-2, with 11 nucleotides matching TRBD1. This CDR3 spans 16 amino acids. Trimming removed 2 bases from V and 5 bases from J; junction bases left unmatched: 10. Germline V lookup: CDR1 GTSNPN, CDR2 SVGIG (reference sequence). This CDR3 reads CAWSILGTGGLYGYTF. CDR3 nucleotides: TGTGCCTGGAGTATATTAGGGACAGGGGGACTATATGGCTACACCTTC.

V usage is TRBV5-6 and J usage is TRBJ2-7, with 8 bases lining up with TRBD2. The trim removed 1 base at V and 6 bases at J, leaving 3 bases unmatched. The CDR3 is made up of 13 amino acids. CDR1 is SGHDT, CDR2 YYEEEE, per germline. For the CDR3, the DNA is TGTGCCAGCAGCTTGTCGGGAGGGGTCGAGCAGTACTTC. Its translation: CASSLSGGVEQYF.

V is TRBV29-1 and J is TRBJ2-7; TRBD1 agrees at 7 bases. Germline CDR1 reads SQVTM; CDR2 reads ANQGSEA. The CDR3 covers 12 residues. V shed 6 bases, J shed 2 bases, and the junction held 4 bases outside the gene matches. This chain's CDR3 is CSVGTGAYEQYF. CDR3 bases: TGCAGCGTGGGAACAGGGGCCTACGAGCAGTACTTC.

The chain links TRBV10-3 to TRBJ2-6; TRBD1 agrees at 7 bases. The trim removed 5 bases at V and 4 bases at J, leaving 14 bases unmatched. This CDR3 has 18 amino acids. The germline V gene has CDR1 ENHRY and CDR2 SYGVKD. CDR3 loop: CAISSPPLTGIGANVLTF. The CDR3 bases are TGTGCCATCAGTAGTCCTCCCCTGACAGGGATCGGGGCCAACGTCCTGACTTTC.

This chain's CDR3 is CATSSRQGLNTEAFF. CDR3 bases: TGTGCCACCAGCTCTCGCCAGGGGCTGAACACTGAAGCTTTCTTT. V usage is TRBV15 and J usage is TRBJ1-1; possible D gene TRBD1, 6 bases. The CDR3 has 15 residues. V lost 5 bases, J lost 0 bases, and 13 bases lay in between. Germline CDR1 LNHNV, CDR2 YYDKDF (reference sequence).